Listed below are T cell receptor beta chains from one sample, sequenced in a study of graft-versus-host responses after intestinal transplantation. Sequencing was performed with immunoSEQ multiplex PCR; in TCRdb, only in-frame clones are kept and a portion is missing. The sample records some 86,000 clones, 88% being singletons. Their target antigens are unknown. The sample consisted of unstimulated CD4+ T cells sorted from spleen or lymph node cells, taken before transplant. The source is a human donor who was the organ donor for an intestinal transplant. The CDR3 runs from the conserved cysteine through the conserved F or W.

>TRBV7-9|TRBJ2-7
CASSPGGPTSWPYEQYF
>TRBV6-5|TRBJ1-1
CASSYQWTDYTEAFF
>TRBV14|TRBJ2-7
CASSQVGTLFYEQYF
>TRBV5-1|TRBJ2-5
CASSLEAGARETQHF
>TRBV6-5|TRBJ2-3
CASKVGENTQYF
>TRBV4-3|TRBJ2-1
CASSQHRDSSSYNEQFF
>TRBV18|TRBJ2-1
CASSPGLQRGFPAYNEQFF
>TRBV6-1|TRBJ1-5
CASSSGHSQPQHF
>TRBV18|TRBJ2-7
CASSPGTGAHPYEQYF
>TRBV5-1|TRBJ2-7
CASSFGGTYEQYF
>TRBV7-3|TRBJ2-7
CASSLTPGNSYEQYF
>TRBV7-2|-
CASSSRWTSEHEQYF
>TRBV5-6|TRBJ1-6
CASSFSQDSPLHF
>TRBV5-1|TRBJ2-5
CASSPSTGETQYF
>TRBV12-5|TRBJ2-1
CASDPGLARNEQFF
>TRBV6-5|TRBJ2-3
CASSYPRGGTQYF
>TRBV19|TRBJ2-5
CASSPGGHGETQYF
>TRBV19|TRBJ2-7
CASSLRQGSYEQYF
>TRBV5-5|TRBJ2-1
CASSLAEFALTNNEQFF
>TRBV25-1|TRBJ2-1
CASSLPGDHEQFF
>TRBV2|TRBJ2-5
CASTGTSGGQETQYF
>TRBV18|TRBJ2-7
CASSPLLAGQDEQYF
>TRBV27|TRBJ2-7
CASSPQGGYEQYF
>TRBV11-1|TRBJ1-1
CASSTTRGGEAFF
>TRBV5-1|TRBJ2-1
CASTGARDNFYNEQFF
>TRBV13|TRBJ2-3
CASSLGGVGDTQYF
>TRBV27|TRBJ2-1
CASRSHRGNYNEQFF
>TRBV2|TRBJ2-3
CASSAGIGGDTQYF
>TRBV9|TRBJ1-6
CASSVVEHNSPLHF
>TRBV5-1|TRBJ1-5
CASSLADQPQHF
>TRBV6-6|TRBJ2-5
CASSYPQGGLETQYF
>TRBV28|TRBJ2-7
CASAQGGTDKQYF
>TRBV18|TRBJ2-1
CASSPPPGQGGSYNEQFF
>TRBV5-4|TRBJ1-1
CASSLGPGNTEAFF
>TRBV4-2|TRBJ2-1
CASSQEAAGGLVDEQFF
>TRBV9|TRBJ2-1
CASSRTSGTYNEQFF
>TRBV5-4|TRBJ2-5
CASSLEPGSYQETQYF
>TRBV11-3|TRBJ1-2
CASSFDRDYGYTF
>TRBV29-1|TRBJ2-5
CSVGISAEETQYF
>TRBV18|TRBJ1-1
CASSPQPGRSNTEAFF
>TRBV10-2|TRBJ1-4
CASSEWLGTGASNEKLFF
>TRBV28|TRBJ1-4
CASRGTAFWYEKLFF
>TRBV6-1|-
CASGSKRQAYEQYF
>TRBV28|TRBJ2-7
CASTFGDREREQYF
>TRBV7-9|TRBJ1-2
CASSLQGGTRGYGYTF
>TRBV9|TRBJ1-2
CASSVGSYSGGYGYTF
>TRBV10-3|TRBJ2-7
CAISEVAGRYEQYF
>TRBV20-1|TRBJ2-7
CSARDLSEQYF
>TRBV13|TRBJ1-1
CAAGRPGGNTEAFF
>TRBV4-2|TRBJ1-1
CASSQSGTGPMNTEAFF
>TRBV28|TRBJ2-7
CATGNREQYF
>TRBV18|TRBJ1-1
CASSPRQNTEAFF
>TRBV29-1|TRBJ1-5
CSVETQANQPQHF
>TRBV11-2|TRBJ1-4
CASSPTLGLVATNEKLFF
>TRBV5-5|TRBJ2-7
CASSLAVGFTTVEQYF
>TRBV7-2|TRBJ2-2
CASRLSLAGATTGELFF
>TRBV27|TRBJ2-2
CASSWGGGVPRARELFF
>TRBV5-4|TRBJ2-7
CASSPARSAGGLEQYF
>TRBV11-3|TRBJ2-5
CASSLTTGVGETQYF
>TRBV28|TRBJ2-5
CASSLGHRQETQYF